A selection of T cell receptor beta chains follows, all from one sample in a study of T cell responses to AZD1222 COVID-19 vaccine. The assay was immunoSEQ multiplex PCR, and TCRdb's table has in-frame clones only and misses some. The table has about 150,000 clones, 86% seen once. Material: peripheral blood, obtained on day 0 of MenACWY control vaccination. These receptors all stem from an adult in good health. Each CDR3 is given with its conserved first and last residue. The D gene is left open where the match is weak. Clone size is not always given. Where it is, it says once, few, many or a class for expanded clones.

NA,NA,TRBV4-3,TRBJ1-2,TGCGCCAGCAGTCGCACCGAGGCTTTCGGCTACACCTTC,CASSRTEAFGYTF
NA,TRBD2,TRBV5-1,TRBJ2-3,TGCGCCAGCAGCTTACCGGGACTAGCAAACGCAGATACGCAGTATTTT,CASSLPGLANADTQYF
NA,NA,TRBV11-2,TRBJ1-6,TGTGCCAGCAGCTCAATTCTACAGGGTGTGGGATCACCCCTCCACTTT,CASSSILQGVGSPLHF
NA,NA,TRBV14,TRBJ2-3,TGTGCCAGCAGCCAAGATGAGGGGACCCGGGGCAACACAGATACGCAGTATTTT,CASSQDEGTRGNTDTQYF
few,TRBD2,TRBV13,TRBJ2-5,TGTGCCAGCAGCTACCAGCATCCTCTAGCGGGGGTGCAGGTGACCCAGTACTTC,CASSYQHPLAGVQVTQYF
NA,NA,TRBV5-1,TRBJ2-3,TGCGCCAGCAGCTTTCGAGGGGGGGCCCCAGATACGCAGTATTTT,CASSFRGGAPDTQYF
few,NA,TRBV2,TRBJ2-1,TGTGCCAGCAGCCATAATGACCCGTACAATGAGCAGTTCTTC,CASSHNDPYNEQFF
NA,TRBD2,TRBV2,TRBJ2-5,TGTGCCAGCAGTCTCGCCGGGACTAGCGGGGGAGAGACCCAGTACTTC,CASSLAGTSGGETQYF
NA,TRBD2,TRBV29-1,TRBJ2-5,TGCAGCGTTGAATGGCTAGCGGGAGAGACCCAGTACTTC,CSVEWLAGETQYF
once,NA,TRBV5-6,TRBJ1-3,TGTGCCGCGGGCGCGGTCTCTGGAAACACCATATATTTT,CAAGAVSGNTIYF
NA,NA,TRBV19,TRBJ1-1,TGTGCCAGTAGTATAGCGGGCCGCTACACTGAAGCTTTCTTT,CASSIAGRYTEAFF
NA,TRBD1,TRBV28,TRBJ1-2,TGTGCCAGCGGGGGGGACAGAGTAAACTATGGCTACACCTTC,CASGGDRVNYGYTF
NA,NA,TRBV28,TRBJ2-2,TGTGCCAGCAGGTTGTGGCAGGGGAACACCGGGGAGCTGTTTTTT,CASRLWQGNTGELFF
NA,TRBD2,TRBV12-5,TRBJ2-2,TGTGCTAGTGGAATAGGGACTAGTCCCAACACCGGGGAGCTGTTTTTT,CASGIGTSPNTGELFF
NA,NA,TRBV9,TRBJ1-1,TGTGCCAGCAGCGTAGGAATTTGGGGGAATACTGAAGCTTTCTTT,CASSVGIWGNTEAFF
NA,NA,TRBV2,TRBJ1-5,TGTGCCAGCAGTGATCTGCTAGGCCTGAGCAATCAGCCCCAGCATTTT,CASSDLLGLSNQPQHF
NA,NA,TRBV30,TRBJ2-3,TGTGCCTGGGAGCCCCGCCCAGATACGCAGTATTTT,CAWEPRPDTQYF
few,NA,TRBV6-2/TRBV6-3,TRBJ1-6,TGTGCCAGCAGCTCACCGGGGAGTAATTCACCCCTCCACTTT,CASSSPGSNSPLHF
few,TRBD1,TRBV28,TRBJ1-1,TGTGCCAGCAATAAACAGGGGAGGGCTTTCTTT,CASNKQGRAFF
few,NA,TRBV11-2,TRBJ2-2,TGTGCCAGCAGCTTACTCTTTGTTGGGGGGGAGCTGTTTTTT,CASSLLFVGGELFF
NA,TRBD2,TRBV7-8,TRBJ2-3,TGTGCCAGTACCAGACTAGCGGGAGGCACAGATACGCAGTATTTT,CASTRLAGGTDTQYF
once,NA,TRBV28,TRBJ2-1,TGTGCCAGCAGTTTGCTCAGGAGTTACAATGAGCAGTTCTTC,CASSLLRSYNEQFF
NA,NA,TRBV28,TRBJ2-2,TGTGCCAGCCGGACCGTGGCAGGTTTTTGGGCCGGGGAGCTGTTTTTT,CASRTVAGFWAGELFF
NA,TRBD1,TRBV11-2,TRBJ2-1,TGTGCCAGCAGCTTATTAGTCTCGGGACAGGGGGTGAATGAGCAGTTCTTC,CASSLLVSGQGVNEQFF